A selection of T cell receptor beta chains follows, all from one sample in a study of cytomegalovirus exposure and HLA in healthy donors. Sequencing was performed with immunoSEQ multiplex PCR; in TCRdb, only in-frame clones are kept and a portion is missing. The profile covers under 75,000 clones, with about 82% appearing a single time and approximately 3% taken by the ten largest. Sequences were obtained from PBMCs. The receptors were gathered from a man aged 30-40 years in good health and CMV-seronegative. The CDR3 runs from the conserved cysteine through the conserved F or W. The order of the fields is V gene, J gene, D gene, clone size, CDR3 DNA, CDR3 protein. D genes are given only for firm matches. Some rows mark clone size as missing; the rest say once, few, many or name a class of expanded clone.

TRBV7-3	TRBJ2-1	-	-	TGTGCCAGCAGCTTAACGTCTCTCGGGAGAGGCGAGCAGTTCTTC	CASSLTSLGRGEQFF
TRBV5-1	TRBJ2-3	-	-	TGCGCCAGCAGCTTGTCCGGGTTCACAGATACGCAGTATTTT	CASSLSGFTDTQYF
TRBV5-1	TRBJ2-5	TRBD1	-	TGCGCCAGCAGCTTGGGTCAGGGGGTTTGGGAGACCCAGTACTTC	CASSLGQGVWETQYF
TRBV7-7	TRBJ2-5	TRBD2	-	TGTGCCAGCAGCTTTTCGGGACTAGCACAAGAGACCCAGTACTTC	CASSFSGLAQETQYF
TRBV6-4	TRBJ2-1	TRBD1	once	TGTGCCAGCAGTGCGGGATTTACAGGGGTTGAGGAGCAGTTCTTC	CASSAGFTGVEEQFF
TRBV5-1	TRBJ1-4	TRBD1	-	TGCGCCAGCAGGGACAGGGCGAATGAAAAACTGTTTTTT	CASRDRANEKLFF
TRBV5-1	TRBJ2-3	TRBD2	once	TGCGCCAGCAGCTTCGGGACTAGCGGGAAAGGCACAGATACGCAGTATTTT	CASSFGTSGKGTDTQYF
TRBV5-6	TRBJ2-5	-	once	TGTGCCAGCAGCTTGTTTCTGGAGACCCAGTACTTC	CASSLFLETQYF
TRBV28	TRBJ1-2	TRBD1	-	TGTGCCAGCAGTTTAAGCAGGGGGCGCGACGGCTACACCTTC	CASSLSRGRDGYTF
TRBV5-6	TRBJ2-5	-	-	TGTGCCAGCAGTTTTAGCGGAGGATCCCAAGAGACCCAGTACTTC	CASSFSGGSQETQYF
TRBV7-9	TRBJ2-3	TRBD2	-	TGTGCCAGCAGTTCCGGGACTAGCGGAGAACCCACAGATACGCAGTATTTT	CASSSGTSGEPTDTQYF
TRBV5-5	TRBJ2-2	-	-	TGTGCCAGCAGCTCCAAGAACACCGGGGAGCTGTTTTTT	CASSSKNTGELFF
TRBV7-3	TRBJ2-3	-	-	TGTGCCAGCAGCCTGGACAGAACAGATACGCAGTATTTT	CASSLDRTDTQYF
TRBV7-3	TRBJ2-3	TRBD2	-	TGTGCCAGCAGCTTGACCACAGCGGGGGGACTCACAGATACGCAGTATTTT	CASSLTTAGGLTDTQYF
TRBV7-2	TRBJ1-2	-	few	TGTGCCAGCAGCAGAGAGGCTAACTATGGCTACACCTTC	CASSREANYGYTF
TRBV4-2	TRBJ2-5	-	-	TGTGCCAGCAGCCAAGAGGCAGTCAAAGAGACCCAGTACTTC	CASSQEAVKETQYF
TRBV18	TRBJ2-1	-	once	TGTGCCAGCTCACTGGCCAATTCCTACAATGAGCAGTTCTTC	CASSLANSYNEQFF
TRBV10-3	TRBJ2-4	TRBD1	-	TGTGCCATCAGTCCTGTATCCGGGACAGTAAACATTCAGTACTTC	CAISPVSGTVNIQYF
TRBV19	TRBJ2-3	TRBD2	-	TGTGCCAGTAGTATCCAGGGCGGGACTAGGGAAAGCACAGATACGCAGTATTTT	CASSIQGGTRESTDTQYF
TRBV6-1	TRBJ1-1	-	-	TGTGCCAGCAGTGCCTTGGAGGGCGGGAGGACTGAAGCTTTCTTT	CASSALEGGRTEAFF
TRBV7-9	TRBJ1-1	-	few	TGTGCCAGCAGCTTAAAAGCGATGGCCGGTACTGAAGCTTTCTTT	CASSLKAMAGTEAFF
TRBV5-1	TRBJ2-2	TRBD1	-	TGCGCCAGCAGCTTGGCAGGGACAGCGACCGGGGAGCTGTTTTTT	CASSLAGTATGELFF
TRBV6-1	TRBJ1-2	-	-	TGTGCCAGCAGTGAGTCGGCGGAAACTAACTATGGCTACACCTTC	CASSESAETNYGYTF
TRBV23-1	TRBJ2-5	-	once	TGCGCCAGCAGTCCGCCCGGGGGGCAGCTCTTCGGAGAGACCCAGTACTTC	CASSPPGGQLFGETQYF
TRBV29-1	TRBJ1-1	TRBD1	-	TGCAGCGTAAATTCGGACAGGGCGAAATCTTTCTTT	CSVNSDRAKSFF
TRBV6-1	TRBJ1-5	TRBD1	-	TGTGCCACAATTTGGGGGACAGGGAGTAATCAGCCCCAGCATTTT	CATIWGTGSNQPQHF
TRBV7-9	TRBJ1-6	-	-	TGTGCCAGCAGCCTCCGACAGGATTCACCCCTCCACTTT	CASSLRQDSPLHF
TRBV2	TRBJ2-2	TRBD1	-	TGTGCCAGCAGTGAAAAAGGGACAGGGCAGCGAAAGCTGTTTTTT	CASSEKGTGQRKLFF
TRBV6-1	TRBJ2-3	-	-	TGTGCCAGCACCAAGCAAGATACGCAGTATTTT	CASTKQDTQYF
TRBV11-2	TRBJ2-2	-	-	TGTGCCAGCAGCTCCCCCAGGGGTGGGCTGTTTTTT	CASSSPRGGLFF
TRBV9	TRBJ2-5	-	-	TGTGCCAGCAGCGTAGGACAGAAGGGGACCCAGTACTTC	CASSVGQKGTQYF
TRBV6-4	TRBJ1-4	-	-	TGTGCCAGCAGTGAATCCTTGAGAGGGGAAAAACTGTTTTTT	CASSESLRGEKLFF
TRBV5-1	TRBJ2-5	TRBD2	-	TGCGCCAGCAGCTTGGGACTAGCGGGGCAAGAGACCCAGTACTTC	CASSLGLAGQETQYF
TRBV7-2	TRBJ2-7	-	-	TGTGCCAGCAGCCCTCGGAGCCTCTACGAGCAGTACTTC	CASSPRSLYEQYF
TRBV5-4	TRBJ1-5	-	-	TGTGCCAGCAGCTTGGAGATAGAAAACTACAATCAGCCCCAGCATTTT	CASSLEIENYNQPQHF
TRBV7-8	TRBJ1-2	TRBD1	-	TGTGCCAGCAGCGCTAGACAGGGCGGTAACTATGGCTACACCTTC	CASSARQGGNYGYTF
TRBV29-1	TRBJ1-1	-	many	TGCAGCGTTGAAGGGTGGTTTAGGGGAGAAGCTTTCTTT	CSVEGWFRGEAFF
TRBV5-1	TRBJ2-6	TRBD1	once	TGCGCCAGCAGCCCAGGACAGGGGTATTCTGGGGCCAACGTCCTGACTTTC	CASSPGQGYSGANVLTF
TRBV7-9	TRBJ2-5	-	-	TGTGCCAGCAGCTCAAGACAGCAGGAGACCCAGTACTTC	CASSSRQQETQYF
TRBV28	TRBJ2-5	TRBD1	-	TGTGCCAGCCAGGGGGCTCGAGGAGAGACCCAGTACTTC	CASQGARGETQYF
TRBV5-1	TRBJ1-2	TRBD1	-	TGCGCCAGCAGCTTGGCCAGGGGGCAGGGCTATGGCTACACCTTC	CASSLARGQGYGYTF
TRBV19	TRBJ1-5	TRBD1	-	TGTGCCACCGAGGGACAGGGGGGTCATCAGCCCCAGCATTTT	CATEGQGGHQPQHF
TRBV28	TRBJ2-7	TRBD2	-	TGTGCCAGCAGTTTTTCCCCCGGAGTACTAGCGGGGCTCTCCTACGAGCAGTACTTC	CASSFSPGVLAGLSYEQYF
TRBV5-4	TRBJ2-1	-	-	TGTGCCAGCAGCTCCGGACTGAATGAGCAGTTCTTC	CASSSGLNEQFF
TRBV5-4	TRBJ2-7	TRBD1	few	TGTGCCAGCAGCTTCTTGGACAGGGGCTACGAGCAGTACTTC	CASSFLDRGYEQYF
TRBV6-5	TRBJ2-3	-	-	TGTGCCAGCAGTGGACTTCGGCGGGACACAGATACGCAGTATTTT	CASSGLRRDTDTQYF
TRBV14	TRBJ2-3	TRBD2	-	TGTGCCAGCAGCCAAGTCCGGGGGGTGATAAGCACAGATACGCAGTATTTT	CASSQVRGVISTDTQYF
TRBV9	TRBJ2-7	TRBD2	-	TGTGCCAGCAGCCTAAGCGGGGGACCCTACGAGCAGTACTTC	CASSLSGGPYEQYF
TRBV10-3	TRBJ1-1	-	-	TGTGCCATCAGCCAAGCGACGGCCGGCGCTGAAGCTTTCTTT	CAISQATAGAEAFF
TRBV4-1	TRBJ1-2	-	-	TGCGCCAGCAGCCTCCCCGGGAGAGCGGCGTGGACCTTC	CASSLPGRAAWTF
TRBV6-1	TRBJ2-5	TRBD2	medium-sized	TGTGCCAGCAGTGAACTAGCGGGGGGGCAAGAGACCCAGTACTTC	CASSELAGGQETQYF
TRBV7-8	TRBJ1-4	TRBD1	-	TGTGCCAGCAGCTTAGCGAGATTAGGCAGGGGGCGGGCAACTAATGAAAAACTGTTTTTT	CASSLARLGRGRATNEKLFF
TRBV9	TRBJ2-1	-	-	TGTGCCAGCAGCGTCGGCGGGGACGAGCAGTTCTTC	CASSVGGDEQFF
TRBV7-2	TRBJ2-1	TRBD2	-	TGTGCCAGCAGCTTTGCGGGACTAGGCAATGAGCAGTTCTTC	CASSFAGLGNEQFF
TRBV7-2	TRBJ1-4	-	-	TGTGCCAGCAGCCTAGTGTGGGGAGGGCTGTTTTTT	CASSLVWGGLFF
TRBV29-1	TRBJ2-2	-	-	TGCAGCGTTGAAGGACCAGGCGACAGACCCACCGGGGAGCTGTTTTTT	CSVEGPGDRPTGELFF
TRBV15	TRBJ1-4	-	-	TGTGCCACCAGTGGGGCCCGCGGTGAAAAACTGTTTTTT	CATSGARGEKLFF
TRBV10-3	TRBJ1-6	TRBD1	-	TGTGCCATCAGTGAGTCCTTGACAGGGGGTTTTTCACCCCTCCACTTT	CAISESLTGGFSPLHF
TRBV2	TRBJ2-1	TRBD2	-	TGTGCCAGCGTTATGGGGGCTGGGCGGGAGGGGAGGCGAGGGGAGCAGTTCTTC	CASVMGAGREGRRGEQFF
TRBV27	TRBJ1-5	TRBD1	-	TGTGCCAGCAGTTTGGACAGGAATCAGCCCCAGCATTTT	CASSLDRNQPQHF